A single sample is the source of the 12 T cell receptor beta chains below, sequenced in a study of neurological immune-mediated disorders. Using its own MiXCR run on the 5' RACE reads, TCRdb lists one record per CDR3 protein. The profile shows around 97,000 distinct CDR3 sequences, about 10% of them singletons. The time point denotes: longitudinal time-point 3. Sample: PBMCs. The source of these receptors is a female donor with HTLV-1-associated myelopathy (HAM/TSP).

The table lists this clonotype with many counts. Here the CDR3 DNA reads TGTGCCAGCAGGCCCCGGGACGGCTACTACGAGCAGTACTTC. Its translation: CASRPRDGYYEQYF. The chain has TRBV25-1 and TRBJ2-7, with D perhaps given as TRBD1 or TRBD2 (5 bases each). The ends were cut back, 6 bases at V and 3 bases at J, with 15 bases in the middle. This CDR3 contains 14 residues. Germline assignment: CDR1 MGHDK and CDR2 SYGVNS.

This clonotype was recorded many times. The chain recombines TRBV20-1 with TRBJ2-3; possibly TRBD1 or TRBD2 for D (6 bases each). The CDR3 covers 15 residues. Germline V gene lookup returns CDR1 DFQATT and CDR2 SNEGSKA (reference sequence). The ends were cut back, 6 bases at V and 0 bases at J, with 16 bases in the middle. The CDR3 region is CSAPGGGPSTDTQYF. The CDR3 coding sequence is TGCAGTGCCCCCGGTGGGGGGCCTAGCACAGATACGCAGTATTTT.

This clonotype was seen a handful of times. The J gene is TRBJ2-4, the V gene TRBV10-2; 11 bases are a match to TRBD2. The CDR3 contains 17 residues. Germline CDR1 reads WSHSY; CDR2 reads SAAADI. After removal of 5 bases from V and 5 bases from J, the junction contained 11 bases not matched to a gene. The CDR3 protein is CASSPQITSGGQNIQYF. The CDR3, as DNA: TGCGCCAGCAGTCCACAAATAACTAGCGGGGGACAAAACATTCAGTACTTC.

This clonotype appeared a few times. V and J are TRBV18 and TRBJ2-1, with 7 positions matching TRBD2. Germline-derived CDR1 and CDR2 are KGHSH and LQKENI. The CDR3 is 14 amino acids. With 1 base clipped from V and 6 bases from J, the junction kept 3 bases outside the gene matches. Written as DNA, the CDR3 is TGTGCCAGCTCACCACGGCTAGCGGCCAATGAGCAGTTCTTC. Translated: CASSPRLAANEQFF. Using reference TRBV18 and TRBJ2-1 for the parts outside the CDR3, the full variable domain is NAGVMQNPRHLVRRRGQEARLRCSPMKGHSHVYWYRQLPEEGLKFMVYLQKENIIDESGMPKERFSAEFPKEGPSILRIQQVVRGDSAAYFCASSPRLAANEQFFGPGTRLTVL.

The sample holds a few counts of this clonotype. DNA of the CDR3: TGTGCCAGCAGCTTAGCACTAATATTGGGGGTCGAGCAGTACTTC. This sequence encodes CASSLALILGVEQYF. The chain combines TRBV7-9 with TRBJ2-7; D is tentatively TRBD1 or TRBD2 (5 bases each). Trimming pared 0 bases from V and 6 bases from J, leaving 15 bases between. The length of the CDR3 is 15 residues. CDR1 is SEHNR and CDR2 is FQNEAQ in the germline V gene (reference sequence).

At least ten counts were recorded for this clonotype. The V gene is TRBV5-1, the J gene TRBJ2-7; D perhaps matches TRBD1 (6 bases). The CDR3 length is 14 residues. The V gene lost 3 bases and the J gene lost 2 bases, with 12 bases spanning the gap. Germline CDR1 and CDR2: SGHRS and YFSETQ. The CDR3 DNA follows: TGCGCCAGCAGCTACAACCAGGGGACCTACGAGCAGTACTTC. This gives the protein CASSYNQGTYEQYF.

This chain joins TRBV12-3 or TRBV12-4 and TRBJ2-1; 8 bases agree with TRBD1. This CDR3 spans 11 amino acids. V was pared by 3 bases and J by 15 bases, with 4 bases of the junction left unmatched. CDR3 DNA sequence: TGTGCCAGCAGTTTGGACAGGGTCGTGTTCTTC. Translation: CASSLDRVVFF.

This clonotype was seen ten or more times. This chain joins TRBV5-1 and TRBJ2-1; 8 bases line up with TRBD1. V gave up 4 bases and J gave up 5 bases; unmatched junction bases: 11. The CDR3 sequence is 16 residues long. From germline, CDR1 is SGHRS and CDR2 YFSETQ. In DNA, the CDR3 is TGCGCCAGCAGCCCCCAGTCAGGGGGCAACCACAATGAGCAGTTCTTC. Protein: CASSPQSGGNHNEQFF.

A word on this clonotype: The junction does not match germline at one end; this may be a read error. The rearrangement uses TRBV12-3 or TRBV12-4 and TRBJ1-2; D may be TRBD1 (6 bases). The CDR3 covers 14 residues. CDR3 in amino acids: CANSLGAGAAGYTF. CDR3 nucleotides: TGTGCCAACAGTTTAGGTGCAGGGGCGGCTGGTTACACCTTC.

This chain joins TRBV20-1 and TRBJ2-7, with D unclear. Trimming stripped 7 bases from V and 3 bases from J, with 10 bases between. This CDR3 is 11 amino acids long. CDR1 and CDR2 (germline): DFQATT, SNEGSKA (reference sequence). The CDR3: CSVPSGYEQYF. CDR3 coding DNA: TGCAGTGTCCCGTCGGGCTACGAGCAGTACTTC.

Of note for this clonotype: A much larger clone lies a single base off, so this may be a read error. The rearrangement uses TRBV20-1 and TRBJ2-1; 9 bases agree with TRBD2. CDR1 and CDR2 (germline): DFQATT, SNEGSKA (reference sequence). The CDR3 covers 14 residues. CDR3 loop: CSAMRGGGYNEQLF. Here the CDR3 DNA reads TGCAGTGCTATGCGCGGGGGGGGTTACAATGAGCAGTTATTC.

This clonotype was found a few times. V usage is TRBV12-3 or TRBV12-4 and J usage is TRBJ1-1; tentative D call: TRBD1 (6 bases). V dropped 7 bases and J dropped 4 bases, with 13 bases sitting between them. The CDR3 covers 13 residues. Written as DNA, the CDR3 is TGTGCCAGCACCCTACAGGGATCCACTGAAGCTTTCTTT. It yields the protein CASTLQGSTEAFF.